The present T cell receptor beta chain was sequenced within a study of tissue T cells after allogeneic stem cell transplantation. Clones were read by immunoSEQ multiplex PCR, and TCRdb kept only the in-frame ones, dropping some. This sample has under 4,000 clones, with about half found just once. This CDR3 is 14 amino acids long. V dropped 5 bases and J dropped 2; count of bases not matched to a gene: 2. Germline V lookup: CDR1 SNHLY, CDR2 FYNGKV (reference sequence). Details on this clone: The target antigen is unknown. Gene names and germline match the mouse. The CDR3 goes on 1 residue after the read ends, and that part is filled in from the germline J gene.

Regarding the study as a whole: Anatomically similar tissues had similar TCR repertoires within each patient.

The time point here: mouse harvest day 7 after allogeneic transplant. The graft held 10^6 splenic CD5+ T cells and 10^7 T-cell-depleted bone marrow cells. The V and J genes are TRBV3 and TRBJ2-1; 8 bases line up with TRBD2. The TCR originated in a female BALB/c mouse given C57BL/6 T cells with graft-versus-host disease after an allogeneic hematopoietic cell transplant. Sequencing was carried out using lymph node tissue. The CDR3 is CASSPGLDYAEQFF. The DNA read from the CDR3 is TGTGCCAGCAGCCCGGGACTGGACTATGCTGAGCAGTTC.